This TCR beta chain was captured by sequencing in a study of shared clonotypes between healthy human individuals. Study information: Used for every donor were three CD4 naive, three CD4 memory, two CD8 naive and one CD8 memory plate.

The CDR3 is 15 residues long. CDR1 is SGHTA, CDR2 FQGNSA, per germline. V was clipped by 0 bases and J by 9 bases, with 18 bases between them. Profiling relied on immunoSEQ multiplex PCR, and the TCRdb table lists in-frame clones only, not all of them. The repertoire holds about 1 million clones, with about 76% as singletons. Sequenced sample: memory CD4+ T cells sorted from blood. Sample subset: CD45RA-negative fraction. This chain joins TRBV7-2 and TRBJ2-7, with D tentatively TRBD2 (5 bases). The TCR was taken from a man younger than 35 in good health. The CDR3 here is CASSLAGNTYRGQYF. The CDR3 DNA reads TGTGCCAGCAGCTTAGCGGGGAATACTTATCGGGGGCAGTACTTC.